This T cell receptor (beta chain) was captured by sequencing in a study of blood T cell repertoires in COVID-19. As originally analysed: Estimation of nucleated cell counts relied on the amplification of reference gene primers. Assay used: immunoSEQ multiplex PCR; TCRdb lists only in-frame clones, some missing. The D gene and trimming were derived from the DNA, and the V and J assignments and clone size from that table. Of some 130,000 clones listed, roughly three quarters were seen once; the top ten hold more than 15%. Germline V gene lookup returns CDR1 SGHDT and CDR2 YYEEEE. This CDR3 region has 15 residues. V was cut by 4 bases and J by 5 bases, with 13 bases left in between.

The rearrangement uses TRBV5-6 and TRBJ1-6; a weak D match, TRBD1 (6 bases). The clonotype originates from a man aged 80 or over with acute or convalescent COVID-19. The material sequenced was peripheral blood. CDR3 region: CASSTVGADNSPLHF. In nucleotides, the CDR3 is TGTGCCAGCAGCACGGTGGGGGCAGATAATTCACCCCTCCACTTT.